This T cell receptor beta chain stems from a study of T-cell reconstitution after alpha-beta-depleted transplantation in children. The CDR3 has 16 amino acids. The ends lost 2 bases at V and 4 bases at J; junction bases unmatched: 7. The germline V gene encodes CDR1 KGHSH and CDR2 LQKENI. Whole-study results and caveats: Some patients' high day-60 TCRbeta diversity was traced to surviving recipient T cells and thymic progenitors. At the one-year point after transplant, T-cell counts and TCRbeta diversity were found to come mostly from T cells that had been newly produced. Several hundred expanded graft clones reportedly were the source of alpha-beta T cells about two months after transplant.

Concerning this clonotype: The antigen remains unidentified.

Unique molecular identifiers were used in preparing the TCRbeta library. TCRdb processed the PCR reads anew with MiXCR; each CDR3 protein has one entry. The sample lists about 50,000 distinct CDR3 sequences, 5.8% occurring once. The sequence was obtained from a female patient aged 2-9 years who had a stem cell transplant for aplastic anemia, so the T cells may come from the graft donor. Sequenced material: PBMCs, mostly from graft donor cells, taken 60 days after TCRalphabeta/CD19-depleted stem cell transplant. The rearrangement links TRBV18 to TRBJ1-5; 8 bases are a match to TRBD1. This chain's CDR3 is CASSPVSGQGNQPQHF. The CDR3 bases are TGTGCCAGCTCACCAGTAAGCGGACAGGGAAATCAGCCCCAGCATTTT. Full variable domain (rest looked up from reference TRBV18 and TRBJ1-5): NAGVMQNPRHLVRRRGQEARLRCSPMKGHSHVYWYRQLPEEGLKFMVYLQKENIIDESGMPKERFSAEFPKEGPSILRIQQVVRGDSAAYFCASSPVSGQGNQPQHFGDGTRLSIL.